This T cell receptor (beta chain) stems from a study of blood T cell repertoires in COVID-19. Study-wide context: COVID-19 samples collected from the United States, Italy and Spain covered acute and convalescent phases. PBMCs, B-cell-depleted T cells, or T cells were the source of the cDNA or gDNA that made up the material.

Seattle patient enrollment occurred during active infection, with longitudinal follow-up thereafter. The table lists this clone with a few counts. In the study's own analysis: Estimation of nucleated cell counts was performed using reference gene primer amplification. Assay: immunoSEQ multiplex PCR; the TCRdb copy retains only in-frame clones and omits some. V and J calls and clone size come straight from that table; D and trimming were deduced from the DNA. The sample records 230,000 or so clones, 90% being singletons. CDR1 is SGHTA, CDR2 FQGNSA, per germline. V was shortened by 5 bases and J by 3 bases, with 16 bases between the two germline ends. The CDR3 loop spans 15 amino acids.

The chain couples TRBV7-2 to TRBJ1-2; the D is unclear. Source material: peripheral blood. The sequence derives from a woman aged 60-75 years with COVID-19, enrolled during active disease. This CDR3 reads CASSPTGQNHYGYTF. The DNA for the CDR3 is TGTGCCAGCAGCCCTACGGGTCAGAATCACTATGGCTACACCTTC.